This TCR beta chain was sequenced in a study of T cell changes during pregnancy in multiple sclerosis. The V gene end was trimmed by 1 base and the J gene end by 2 bases; junction bases not matched to a gene: 7. Germline assignment: CDR1 MDHEN and CDR2 SYDVKM. This CDR3 is built from 16 residues. TCRdb's table, derived via immunoSEQ multiplex PCR, lists solely in-frame clones and lacks some. The sample has about 50,000 clones; 92% are singletons. The sample consisted of CD4+ T cells from peripheral blood mononuclear cells, taken after pregnancy. The clonotype originates from a female donor with multiple sclerosis, enrolled in a pregnancy study. The rearrangement uses TRBV28 and TRBJ1-1; TRBD1 agrees at 7 bases. CDR3 region: CASSLYPPGGNTEAFF. In DNA form, the CDR3 reads TGTGCCAGCAGTTTATATCCCCCAGGGGGAAACACTGAAGCTTTCTTT. Full variable domain (rest looked up from reference TRBV28 and TRBJ1-1): DVKVTQSSRYLVKRTGEKVFLECVQDMDHENMFWYRQDPGLGLRLIYFSYDVKMKEKGDIPEGYSVSREKKERFSLILESASTNQTSMYLCASSLYPPGGNTEAFFGQGTRLTVV.